The TCR beta chain under discussion was sequenced for a study of blood T cell repertoires in COVID-19. Study-wide background: PBMCs, B-cell-depleted T cells, or T cells provided the cDNA or gDNA that made up the material.

Per the original data handling: Nucleated cell number was recorded as an estimate derived from reference gene primer amplification. Repertoires were generated with immunoSEQ multiplex PCR, while TCRdb's copy carries only in-frame clones and drops some. That table furnishes V, J and clone size, whereas the DNA furnished D and trimming. The sample contains 35,000 to 45,000 clones, 76% of which appear only once. Material for sequencing was peripheral blood. This TCR was sampled from a man aged 70 or older with active or convalescent COVID-19.

The CDR3 nucleotides are TGTGCCAGCAGCTTAAGACAGGGTGACTCCTACAATGAGCAGTTCTTC. Residues: CASSLRQGDSYNEQFF. The V call is TRBV7-7, the J call TRBJ2-1, with 7 bases matching TRBD1. Germline loops: CDR1 SSHAT, CDR2 FNYEAQ (reference sequence). V was pared by 2 bases and J by 0 bases, with 4 bases of the junction left unmatched. CDR3 length: 16 amino acids.